The clone carrying this TCR beta chain was seen just once. This specimen comes from a study of blood T cell repertoires in COVID-19. Across the whole study: The study drew acute and convalescent COVID-19 samples from the United States, Italy and Spain. Sources were T cells, B-cell-depleted T cells, or PBMCs; the material itself was cDNA or gDNA.

TCRdb keeps only in-frame clones here, not all; method: immunoSEQ multiplex PCR. The table includes about 310,000 clones, around 87% detected once. Germline CDR1 and CDR2: LGHNT and FRNRAP. The V segment lost 3 bases and the J segment 11 bases; nucleotides outside the gene matches: 7. The CDR3 is made up of 13 amino acids. The receptor was derived from a woman aged 50 to 60 who had recovered from COVID-19. The specimen sequenced was peripheral blood. The chain has TRBV12-5 and TRBJ1-1; TRBD1 matches 9 bases. CDR3 residues: CASGFSDRGYAFF. The CDR3 DNA reads as TGTGCTAGTGGTTTCTCCGACAGGGGGTATGCTTTCTTT.